The 29 T cell receptor beta chains listed next were all sequenced from one sample in a study of blood T cell repertoires in COVID-19. Method: immunoSEQ multiplex PCR; TCRdb's copy keeps in-frame clones and lacks some. The sample shows fewer than 150,000 clones, under 85% of them seen only once. Sequences were obtained from peripheral blood. The receptors shown here come from a woman older than 75 in a cohort sampled during active or convalescent COVID-19.

The rearrangement joins TRBV28 to TRBJ2-3, with 8 bases matching TRBD2. This CDR3 is 15 amino acids long. The junction had 5 bases not matched to a gene; V was cut back by 6 bases and J by 0 bases. The germline V gene encodes CDR1 MDHEN and CDR2 SYDVKM. In DNA form, the CDR3 reads TGTGCCAGCAGCCCAAGCGGGGGCAGCACAGATACGCAGTATTTT. Translation: CASSPSGGSTDTQYF.

This sequence joins TRBV6-5 and TRBJ2-5; 7 positions match TRBD2. This CDR3 spans 14 amino acids. The germline V gene encodes CDR1 MNHEY and CDR2 SVGAGI. J lost 5 bases, V lost 6 bases, and 9 bases had no gene match. Here the CDR3 DNA reads TGTGCCAGCAGCTACGGGGGGAATAGGGAGACCCAGTACTTC. Protein sequence: CASSYGGNRETQYF.

The chain uses TRBV6-5 and TRBJ1-2; 8 nucleotides match TRBD1. Losses at the gene ends were 6 bases for V and 3 bases for J; bases not matched to a gene: 6. The CDR3 is 14 amino acids. Germline lookup yields CDR1 MNHEY and CDR2 SVGAGI. The CDR3 sequence is CASSPGGAHYGYTF. Here the CDR3 DNA reads TGTGCCAGCAGCCCAGGGGGCGCTCACTATGGCTACACCTTC.

The V gene is TRBV5-1, the J gene TRBJ2-3; TRBD2 is a possible D gene (6 bases). Germline V lookup: CDR1 SGHRS, CDR2 YFSETQ. The germline V and J ends were trimmed by 6 bases and 0 bases, with 11 bases remaining between them. The CDR3 extends over 14 amino acids. The CDR3 spells CASTYGTSTDTQYF. The CDR3 DNA is TGCGCCAGCACCTATGGGACTAGCACAGATACGCAGTATTTT. The full variable domain, completed using reference TRBV5-1 and TRBJ2-3, is KAGVTQTPRYLIKTRGQQVTLSCSPISGHRSVSWYQQTPGQGLQFLFEYFSETQRNKGNFPGRFSGRQFSNSRSEMNVSTLELGDSALYLCASTYGTSTDTQYFGPGTRLTVL.

This chain connects TRBV3-1 (or the pseudogene TRBV3-2) to TRBJ1-5; D is unresolved. Looked up from germline, CDR1 is LGHDT and CDR2 is YNNKEL (reference sequence). V was cut by 4 bases and J by 5 bases, with 9 bases left in between. The CDR3 contains 13 residues. In DNA form, the CDR3 reads TGTGCCAGCAGCCGTCTCGGGGATCAGCCCCAGCATTTT. Protein: CASSRLGDQPQHF.

The CDR3 sequence: CASSLQAWETQYF. The CDR3 bases are TGTGCCAGCAGTTTGCAGGCGTGGGAGACCCAGTACTTC. V is TRBV27 and J is TRBJ2-5; D ambiguous. The germline V and J ends were trimmed by 3 bases and 5 bases, with 10 bases remaining between them. The CDR3 sequence is 13 residues long. Germline loops: CDR1 MNHEY, CDR2 SMNVEV (reference sequence).

V gene TRBV18 combines with J gene TRBJ2-7; D possibly corresponds to TRBD1 (6 bases). The V gene lost 4 bases and the J gene lost 4 bases, with 11 bases spanning the gap. This CDR3 spans 13 amino acids. Germline lookup yields CDR1 KGHSH and CDR2 LQKENI. The CDR3 sequence is CASSLGQNYEQYV. The DNA for the CDR3 is TGTGCCAGCTCACTTGGACAGAATTACGAGCAGTACGTC.

The sample holds one count of this clone. The J gene is TRBJ2-3, the V gene TRBV6-5, with 7 bases lining up with TRBD1. The V segment lost 7 bases and the J segment 1 base; nucleotides outside the gene matches: 2. Germline CDR1 and CDR2: MNHEY and SVGAGI. The CDR3 loop spans 13 amino acids. CDR3: CASKGAGTDTQYF. The CDR3 coding sequence is TGTGCCAGCAAGGGGGCAGGCACAGATACGCAGTATTTT.

The chain has TRBV6-5 and TRBJ1-1; 8 bases are a match to TRBD1. V shed 5 bases and J 8 bases; nucleotides not matched to a gene: 10. The CDR3 covers 14 residues. Germline lookup yields CDR1 MNHEY and CDR2 SVGAGI. The CDR3: CASSPNLRTGEAFF. In nucleotides, the CDR3 is TGTGCCAGCAGTCCTAACCTACGGACAGGGGAAGCTTTCTTT.

The V call is TRBV5-6, the J call TRBJ2-7; 7 bases are a match to TRBD2. This CDR3 comprises 13 residues. From germline, CDR1 is SGHDT and CDR2 YYEEEE. After removal of 4 bases from V and 5 bases from J, the junction contained 6 bases not matched to a gene. The CDR3 here is CASSRGRDHEQYF. The CDR3 nucleotides are TGTGCCAGCAGCCGGGGGAGGGACCACGAGCAGTACTTC.

The chain uses TRBV18 and TRBJ2-7, with 14 bases lining up with TRBD2. Germline values: CDR1 KGHSH, CDR2 LQKENI. V lost 4 bases to trimming and J lost 7 bases; unmatched junction nucleotides: 18. This CDR3 region has 19 residues. The CDR3 reads CASSRLTSGGAPWSDEQYF. CDR3 nucleotide sequence: TGTGCCAGCTCACGGTTGACTAGCGGGGGGGCCCCGTGGTCCGATGAGCAGTACTTC.

This clone was seen only once. CDR3 nucleotide sequence: TGTGCCAGCAGCTTTCGACGGGGGGCGAACACCGGGGAGCTGTTTTTT. It translates to CASSFRRGANTGELFF. The chain carries TRBV7-2 and TRBJ2-2; 7 bases agree with TRBD2. Germline CDR1 and CDR2: SGHTA and FQGNSA. This CDR3 has 16 amino acids. J was trimmed by 0 bases and V by 3 bases; bases with no gene match: 4.

J is TRBJ1-2 and V is TRBV5-5, with D unresolved. Germline CDR1 SGHKS, CDR2 YYEKEE (reference sequence). The CDR3 contains 14 residues. V was cut by 6 bases and J by 0 bases, with 12 bases left in between. CDR3 nucleotide sequence: TGTGCCAGCACTCCTCCCAACTCTAACTATGGCTACACCTTC. Translated: CASTPPNSNYGYTF.

This clone was observed once. CDR3: CASGTGGNYGYTF. CDR3 nucleotide sequence: TGTGCCAGTGGGACAGGGGGAAACTATGGCTACACCTTC. This sequence joins TRBV12-3 or TRBV12-4 and TRBJ1-2; 11 bases match TRBD1. The J segment lost 2 bases and the V segment lost 9 bases, leaving 2 bases of the junction unmatched. The CDR3 spans 13 residues.

The chain joins TRBV4-1 to TRBJ2-3; TRBD2 matches at 7 bases. The CDR3 is 15 residues long. Trimming cost V 4 bases and J 1 base; bases outside gene matches: 5. Germline values: CDR1 MGHRA, CDR2 YSYEKL. The CDR3 DNA reads as TGCGCCAGCAGCCGCTTAGGACTAGGCACAGATACGCAGTATTTT. It is translated as CASSRLGLGTDTQYF.

This clone has a single count. The chain combines TRBV15 with TRBJ2-6; D may be TRBD1 (5 bases). The CDR3 consists of 15 residues. V shed 5 bases and J shed 4 bases, with 12 bases lying between them. Germline V lookup: CDR1 LNHNV, CDR2 YYDKDF (reference sequence). The CDR3 DNA sequence: TGTGCCACCAGCCCGCAGGGATCCGGGGCCAACGTCCTGACTTTC. This encodes CATSPQGSGANVLTF.

V and J are TRBV18 and TRBJ2-4; no clear D. The germline V gene has CDR1 KGHSH and CDR2 LQKENI. The CDR3 sequence is 14 residues long. The V and J ends lost 2 bases and 0 bases respectively, with 5 bases between them. DNA of the CDR3: TGTGCCAGCTCACCAGAGCTAGCCAAAAACATTCAGTACTTC. It translates to CASSPELAKNIQYF. Together with reference TRBV18 and TRBJ2-4, the CDR3 gives the full variable domain: NAGVMQNPRHLVRRRGQEARLRCSPMKGHSHVYWYRQLPEEGLKFMVYLQKENIIDESGMPKERFSAEFPKEGPSILRIQQVVRGDSAAYFCASSPELAKNIQYFGAGTRLSVL.

J is TRBJ2-2 and V is TRBV28; perhaps TRBD2 as D (5 bases). Germline V CDR1 and CDR2: MDHEN, SYDVKM. Trimming stripped 6 bases from V and 6 bases from J, with 20 bases between. The CDR3 runs 16 residues. This CDR3 reads CASRRRLGEISGELFF. CDR3 DNA sequence: TGTGCCAGCAGAAGGAGGTTAGGAGAAATTTCCGGGGAGCTGTTTTTT.

This chain connects TRBV27 to TRBJ2-2; D might be TRBD1 (5 bases). Per the germline V gene, CDR1 is MNHEY and CDR2 is SMNVEV (reference sequence). Trimming took 5 bases from V and 0 from J, leaving 13 bases between them. This CDR3 contains 16 residues. This CDR3 reads CASSTETAANTGELFF. The DNA for the CDR3 is TGTGCCAGCAGTACTGAGACAGCAGCGAACACCGGGGAGCTGTTTTTT.

This sequence joins TRBV3-1 (or the pseudogene TRBV3-2) and TRBJ1-2; 10 nucleotides match TRBD1. Germline CDR1 reads LGHDT; CDR2 reads YNNKEL (reference sequence). The V and J ends lost 6 bases and 7 bases, in that order; junction bases with no gene match: 11. CDR3 size: 15 residues. CDR3 region: CASRRGGQGTSGYTF. CDR3 coding DNA: TGTGCCAGCAGACGCGGGGGACAGGGGACGAGTGGCTACACCTTC.

This chain joins TRBV2 and TRBJ1-4; maybe TRBD1 (6 bases). CDR1 and CDR2 (germline): SNHLY, FYNNEI. V dropped 5 bases and J dropped 8 bases, with 18 bases sitting between them. The CDR3 totals 15 residues. DNA of the CDR3: TGTGCCAGCAGTATCACAGGGTTAGTTGTCGAAAAACTGTTTTTT. Protein: CASSITGLVVEKLFF.

CDR3 DNA: TGCGCCAGCAGCTTGACAGCGGGGGGGCCCGGTGATACGCAGTATTTT. This translates into CASSLTAGGPGDTQYF. The chain combines TRBV5-1 with TRBJ2-3; 10 bases are shared with TRBD2. This CDR3 has 16 amino acids. Germline V gene sequence: CDR1 SGHRS, CDR2 YFSETQ. After removal of 1 base from V and 6 bases from J, the junction contained 8 bases not matched to a gene. The full variable domain, rest sourced from reference TRBV5-1 and TRBJ2-3, is KAGVTQTPRYLIKTRGQQVTLSCSPISGHRSVSWYQQTPGQGLQFLFEYFSETQRNKGNFPGRFSGRQFSNSRSEMNVSTLELGDSALYLCASSLTAGGPGDTQYFGPGTRLTVL.

The rearrangement joins TRBV28 to TRBJ1-2; maybe TRBD1 (6 bases). V was clipped by 5 bases and J by 7 bases, with 17 bases between them. The CDR3 runs to 14 residues. Germline V gives CDR1 MDHEN, CDR2 SYDVKM. This CDR3 reads CASSTQGIKGGYTF. The DNA for the CDR3 is TGTGCCAGCAGTACGCAGGGGATTAAGGGTGGCTACACCTTC.

The chain has TRBV14 and TRBJ2-7; D not resolved. Germline V gene data show CDR1 as SGHDN and CDR2 as FVKESK. V shed 1 base and J shed 2 bases, with 9 bases lying between them. CDR3 size: 14 residues. The CDR3 loop reads CASSQGQRTYEQYF. DNA of the CDR3: TGTGCCAGCAGCCAAGGGCAGCGTACCTACGAGCAGTACTTC.

V usage is TRBV4-3 and J usage is TRBJ1-3; D possibly corresponds to TRBD1 (5 bases). The germline V gene encodes CDR1 LGHNA and CDR2 YSLEER. Trimming stripped 5 bases from V and 0 bases from J, with 11 bases between. The CDR3 covers 15 residues. The CDR3 coding sequence is TGCGCCAGCAGCTATTTAGGGGACTCTGGAAACACCATATATTTT. Encoded protein: CASSYLGDSGNTIYF.

This sequence joins TRBV11-2 and TRBJ2-2; TRBD1 matches 10 bases. The germline gives CDR1 SGHAT, CDR2 FQNNGV. V shed 3 bases, J shed 5 bases, and the junction held 3 bases outside the gene matches. This CDR3 contains 15 residues. CDR3 in DNA: TGTGCCAGCAGCTTCTGGGGACAGGGGACCGGGGAGCTGTTTTTT. It is translated as CASSFWGQGTGELFF. The variable domain in full, completed from reference TRBV11-2 and TRBJ2-2, reads EAGVAQSPRYKIIEKRQSVAFWCNPISGHATLYWYQQILGQGPKLLIQFQNNGVVDDSQLPKDRFSAERLKGVDSTLKIQPAKLEDSAVYLCASSFWGQGTGELFFGEGSRLTVL.

The chain employs TRBV7-9 and TRBJ1-1; perhaps TRBD1 as D (5 bases). In germline, CDR1 is SEHNR, CDR2 FQNEAQ (reference sequence). V was trimmed by 2 bases and J by 4 bases, leaving 14 bases between them. This CDR3 comprises 15 residues. CDR3: CASSLSESGGTEAFF. CDR3 nucleotides: TGTGCCAGCAGCTTATCGGAATCCGGGGGCACTGAAGCTTTCTTT.

V and J are TRBV5-1 and TRBJ2-3; D call uncertain. CDR3 size: 12 residues. Germline V lookup: CDR1 SGHRS, CDR2 YFSETQ. The ends were cut back, 0 bases at V and 5 bases at J, with 4 bases in the middle. CDR3 bases: TGCGCCAGCAGCTTGGACAAAGATACGCAGTATTTT. It codes for CASSLDKDTQYF.

The V gene is TRBV6-5, the J gene TRBJ1-1, with TRBD1 as a possible D gene (5 bases). V was clipped by 6 bases and J by 7 bases, with 12 bases between them. This CDR3 spans 12 amino acids. Germline V lookup: CDR1 MNHEY, CDR2 SVGAGI. CDR3 bases: TGTGCCAGCAGCCAAACAAGGGGTGAAGCTTTCTTT. It translates to CASSQTRGEAFF.